The source of this T cell receptor beta chain is a study of technical replicates of blood from a handful of donors. Sequencing used immunoSEQ multiplex PCR; TCRdb keeps in-frame clones, though not all of them. The data contain around 80,000 clones, around nine tenths of them singletons. From germline, CDR1 is MNHEY and CDR2 SMNVEV (reference sequence). The CDR3 extends over 13 amino acids. V was pared by 2 bases and J by 6 bases, with 9 bases between. The source of this sequence is a human donor in good health. The chain is built from TRBV27 and TRBJ2-3; a possible D gene is TRBD1 (5 bases). Input material: T cells isolated from PBMCs. The CDR3 DNA is TGTGCCAGCAGTTTAGGGGCGGTGGATACGCAGTATTTT. Residues: CASSLGAVDTQYF.